The clone carrying this T cell receptor (beta chain) has a count of ten or more. Its specificity is not known. These data come from a study of spatial heterogeneity in lung cancer. Notes on the study in general: Ubiquitous expanded tumor TCRs were seen in blood more at resection than at follow-up.

The ends were cut back, 4 bases at V and 9 bases at J, with 17 bases in the middle. The CDR3 contains 15 residues. From germline, CDR1 is SGHRS and CDR2 YFSETQ. Stated time point: blood at routine non-recurrence follow-up after resection. Tumor, nontumor lung or frozen PBMC supplied whole RNA that was sequenced unsorted. Every TCR cDNA molecule bore a unique molecular identifier. TCRdb used MiXCR to reprocess the 5' RACE reads, holding one entry per CDR3 protein. Among tens of thousands of distinct CDR3 sequences listed, around 11% were seen once. The TCR originated in a male donor with early-stage non-small cell lung cancer. This chain connects TRBV5-1 to TRBJ1-6, with a weak D call TRBD1 (6 bases). This specimen was PBMCs, taken at follow-up. CDR3 nucleotide sequence: TGCGCCAGCAGCCCCGGACAGTCCACGGGTTCACCCCTCCACTTT. It specifies CASSPGQSTGSPLHF.